The sample holds a few counts of the clone carrying this TCR beta chain. The data were taken from a study of blood T cells in healthy people across ages. The use of a sample-barcoded 5' primer and a J-beta primer mix characterized a second PCR of about 7 to 12 cycles. TCRdb re-analysed the 5' RACE reads in MiXCR, keeping a single row per CDR3 protein. The sample has 910,000 or so distinct CDR3 sequences, 45% to 60% seen once; the top ten hold about 21%. Germline CDR1 DFQATT, CDR2 SNEGSKA (reference sequence). The CDR3 spans 14 residues. Deletions cut 6 bases from V and 4 bases from J, with 19 bases between.

The TCR was taken from a woman aged 60 to 75 in good health. The V and J genes are TRBV20-1 and TRBJ2-7; D is tentatively TRBD1 or TRBD2 (5 bases each). Material: blood. In DNA form, the CDR3 reads TGCAGTGCCCAGCCGGGGTCCTGGGGGTACGAGCAGTACTTC. Translated, it gives CSAQPGSWGYEQYF.